The 20 T cell receptor beta chains reported below all come from one sample, sequenced in a study of Graves' ophthalmopathy and Graves' hyperthyroidism. Investigators amplified TCR beta CDR3 regions from RNA transcripts. After a first-round RT-PCR with HTBI primers, a second-round multiplex PCR was run. In TCRdb, the multiplex PCR reads were re-called with MiXCR into one record per CDR3 protein. Among 500,000 to 700,000 distinct CDR3 sequences listed, approximately 21% were seen once. Sequenced sample: peripheral blood. Every receptor here comes from a woman aged 18 to 35 with stable Graves' hyperthyroidism. Some clones in this sample may be carry-over from other donors' samples.

This clonotype was detected a few times. V usage is TRBV3-1 and J usage is TRBJ1-5; 8 bases are a match to TRBD1. Per germline, CDR1 LGHDT and CDR2 YNNKEL (reference sequence). The ends lost 0 bases at V and 5 bases at J; junction bases unmatched: 3. The CDR3 is 15 amino acids. CDR3 amino acids: CASSQDTGGYQPQHF. In DNA, the CDR3 is TGTGCCAGCAGCCAAGACACAGGGGGATATCAGCCCCAGCATTTT.

Ten or more counts support this clonotype. The rearrangement uses TRBV12-5 and TRBJ2-6; D remains ambiguous. Germline CDR1 is LGHNT and CDR2 is FRNRAP. The CDR3 loop spans 13 amino acids. The V end lost 7 bases, the J end lost 0 bases, and 4 bases lay between the germline ends. The CDR3 coding sequence is TGTGCTAGTGACCGCTCTGGGGCCAACGTCCTGACTTTC. Its translation: CASDRSGANVLTF. Using reference TRBV12-5 and TRBJ2-6 for the parts outside the CDR3, the full variable domain is DARVTQTPRHKVTEMGQEVTMRCQPILGHNTVFWYRQTMMQGLELLAYFRNRAPLDDSGMPKDRFSAEMPDATLATLKIQPSEPRDSAVYFCASDRSGANVLTFGAGSRLTVL.

In this sample, this clonotype turned up a few times. The genes are TRBV5-4 and TRBJ2-7, with no clear D. Germline V gene data show CDR1 as SGHNT and CDR2 as YYREEE (reference sequence). This CDR3 is 13 amino acids long. V lost 2 bases and J lost 2, with 8 bases in between. Here the CDR3 reads CASSFDGPYEQYF. CDR3 DNA: TGTGCCAGCAGCTTCGACGGGCCCTACGAGCAGTACTTC.

This clonotype was detected ten times or more. The CDR3 bases are TGCAGTGCGACCGGACTAGCGGGAGCGGTTCTCTCCTACGAGCAGTACTTC. This sequence encodes CSATGLAGAVLSYEQYF. The chain has TRBV20-1 and TRBJ2-7; 13 nucleotides align to TRBD2. J lost 0 bases, V lost 6 bases, and 11 bases had no gene match. This CDR3 contains 17 residues. Germline CDR1 reads DFQATT; CDR2 reads SNEGSKA (reference sequence).

This clonotype appeared once. V gene TRBV5-1 combines with J gene TRBJ2-5; a possible D gene is TRBD2 (6 bases). This CDR3 contains 16 residues. With 3 bases removed from V and 9 bases from J, the gap between germline ends came to 24 bases. CDR1 is SGHRS, CDR2 YFSETQ, per germline. As DNA, the CDR3 is TGCGCCAGCAGCTCCTTCACCGGCGGGGTTCCCATAGCCCAGTACTTC. Residues: CASSSFTGGVPIAQYF.

This clonotype was counted at least ten times. V is TRBV4-1 and J is TRBJ1-2, with 8 bases identical to TRBD1. Germline V gene data show CDR1 as MGHRA and CDR2 as YSYEKL. Trimming removed 1 base from V and 3 bases from J; junction bases left unmatched: 4. This CDR3 has 15 residues. This chain's CDR3 is CASSQGQGKDYGYTF. The DNA of the CDR3 is TGCGCCAGCAGCCAAGGACAGGGGAAAGACTATGGCTACACCTTC.

Ten or more counts support this clonotype. V gene TRBV6-1 combines with J gene TRBJ1-2; D gene uncertain. The CDR3 covers 12 residues. The V end was cut by 3 bases, the J end by 5 bases, with 7 bases between. Germline lookup yields CDR1 MNHNS and CDR2 SASEGT. DNA of the CDR3: TGTGCCAGCAGTGATTTCGGATATGGCTACACCTTC. This sequence encodes CASSDFGYGYTF.

This clonotype was recorded a few times. This chain joins TRBV6-1 and TRBJ2-4, with TRBD2 as a possible D gene (7 bases). The CDR3 length is 14 residues. V lost 3 bases to trimming and J lost 6 bases, with 12 bases between them. CDR1 is MNHNS and CDR2 is SASEGT in the germline V gene. CDR3 nucleotides: TGTGCCAGCAGTGATGGGGGGGCCCTAAACATTCAGTACTTC. This encodes CASSDGGALNIQYF.

This clonotype was seen more than once but under ten times. The V gene is TRBV19, the J gene TRBJ1-2; TRBD1 aligns across 7 bases. The CDR3 sequence is 15 residues long. V shed 5 bases and J 4 bases; nucleotides not matched to a gene: 10. The V gene's germline CDR1 is LNHDA and CDR2 SQIVND (reference sequence). This CDR3 is CASSFPPGTVYGYTF. CDR3 in DNA: TGTGCCAGTAGTTTCCCCCCCGGGACAGTCTATGGCTACACCTTC.

V is TRBV4-2 and J is TRBJ1-1; D might be TRBD1 (6 bases). V lost 4 bases, J lost 11 bases, and 20 bases lay in between. Germline CDR1 and CDR2: LGHNA and YNFKEQ. CDR3 length: 14 residues. This CDR3 is CASSPMGGRSSAFF. The CDR3 DNA is TGTGCCAGCAGCCCCATGGGGGGGCGGAGTAGTGCTTTCTTT.

Ten or more counts support this clonotype. The rearrangement uses TRBV6-5 and TRBJ2-7; TRBD1 is a possible D gene (6 bases). Germline CDR1 and CDR2: MNHEY and SVGAGI. The germline V and J ends were trimmed by 5 bases and 2 bases, with 16 bases remaining between them. The CDR3 is 15 residues long. The CDR3 region is CASSNTLGTTYEQYF. In nucleotides, the CDR3 is TGTGCCAGCAGTAATACTCTCGGGACAACCTACGAGCAGTACTTC.

This clonotype was detected a few times. The rearrangement links TRBV4-1 to TRBJ1-5; perhaps TRBD1 as D (6 bases). Trimming pared 0 bases from V and 6 bases from J, leaving 15 bases between. This CDR3 is built from 16 residues. Germline CDR1 MGHRA, CDR2 YSYEKL. This CDR3 is CASSQEVGGRGQPQHF. For the CDR3, the DNA is TGCGCCAGCAGCCAAGAGGTAGGGGGGCGCGGTCAGCCCCAGCATTTT.

This clonotype was counted at least ten times. The rearrangement links TRBV2 to TRBJ1-1; D uncertain. From germline, CDR1 is SNHLY and CDR2 FYNNEI. Trimming took off 5 bases at V and 0 bases at J, with 7 bases between the two ends. The CDR3 loop spans 13 amino acids. CDR3 amino acids: CASSYYMNTEAFF. The CDR3 DNA reads TGTGCCAGCAGTTATTACATGAACACTGAAGCTTTCTTT.

This clonotype was detected many times. The rearrangement uses TRBV11-2 and TRBJ2-7, with D perhaps matching TRBD1 or TRBD2 (5 bases each). The germline V gene encodes CDR1 SGHAT and CDR2 FQNNGV. There are 15 residues in the CDR3. Deletions cut 1 base from V and 4 bases from J, with 14 bases between. This CDR3 reads CASSLGWGVAYEQYF. For the CDR3, the DNA is TGTGCCAGCAGCTTAGGGTGGGGCGTAGCGTACGAGCAGTACTTC.

This clonotype was observed at least ten times. The chain has TRBV12-3 or TRBV12-4 and TRBJ2-2; 8 bases are a match to TRBD2. This CDR3 contains 14 residues. Trimming took 6 bases from V and 0 from J; bases not matched to a gene: 0. CDR3 amino acids: CASRTSANTGELFF. Here the CDR3 DNA reads TGTGCCAGCAGGACTAGCGCGAACACCGGGGAGCTGTTTTTT.

J is TRBJ1-2 and V is TRBV10-1; weak D call: TRBD1 (5 bases). Germline CDR1 reads WNHNN; CDR2 reads SYGVQD (reference sequence). The V and J ends lost 10 bases and 11 bases respectively, with 23 bases between them. The CDR3 covers 13 residues. CDR3 protein: CATIPIGEGGYTF. The CDR3 DNA reads as TGCGCCACCATACCGATAGGGGAGGGTGGTTACACCTTC.

This clonotype was counted at least ten times. The chain employs TRBV28 and TRBJ1-2, with 7 bases that match TRBD1. CDR3 size: 13 residues. Germline V gene lookup returns CDR1 MDHEN and CDR2 SYDVKM. Losses at the gene ends were 7 bases for V and 4 bases for J; bases not matched to a gene: 6. DNA for the CDR3: TGTGCCAGCAACCCGACAGGGACCTATGGCTACACCTTC. This translates into CASNPTGTYGYTF.

This clonotype has just a few counts. This sequence joins TRBV19 and TRBJ1-1; 7 positions match TRBD1. The CDR3 is 14 amino acids. Germline CDR1 and CDR2: LNHDA and SQIVND (reference sequence). J gave up 0 bases and V 7 bases, and 5 bases lay outside the gene matches. CDR3 protein: CASTIGQVNTEAFF. CDR3 nucleotides: TGTGCCAGTACAATCGGACAGGTGAACACTGAAGCTTTCTTT.

With respect to this clonotype: Sequence at one end of the junction differs from germline and may be a read error. This sequence joins TRBV28 and TRBJ1-2; the D is unclear. Germline CDR1 and CDR2: MDHEN and SYDVKM. This CDR3 has 11 amino acids. The CDR3 here is CASSLSYGFTF. As DNA, the CDR3 is TGTGCCAGCAGTTTATCTTACGGCTTCACCTTC.

This clonotype was observed a handful of times. The chain combines TRBV7-9 with TRBJ1-5; maybe TRBD1 (6 bases). V lost 5 bases, J lost 3 bases, and 14 bases lay in between. The germline gives CDR1 SEHNR, CDR2 FQNEAQ (reference sequence). CDR3 size: 15 residues. The CDR3 coding sequence is TGTGCCAGCAGCCACATCCGGGACATCAATCAGCCCCAGCATTTT. Protein: CASSHIRDINQPQHF.